This record concerns one T cell receptor (beta chain) sequence. Noted time point: baseline, week 1 (first vaccination visit). Treatment indicated: pre-vaccination baseline after standard-of-care therapy. The sample belongs to a study of a mutant IDH1 vaccine in newly diagnosed glioma. Produced via immunoSEQ multiplex PCR; TCRdb's table is partial and in-frame only. The sample yields about 69,000 clones, approximately 83% seen once. Germline CDR1 SGHTS, CDR2 YDEGEE. The CDR3 consists of 15 residues. V dropped 4 bases and J dropped 5 bases, with 18 bases sitting between them. The rearrangement uses TRBV5-8 and TRBJ2-5; D tentatively fits TRBD1 or TRBD2 (6 bases each). The sequences come from PBMCs, collected from a glioma patient treated with radiotherapy, temozolomide or both. This receptor was obtained from a man aged 25 to 40 with glioma. The CDR3 sequence is CASSPGGGPWETQYF. CDR3 DNA sequence: TGTGCCAGCAGCCCGGGTGGGGGGCCGTGGGAGACCCAGTACTTC.